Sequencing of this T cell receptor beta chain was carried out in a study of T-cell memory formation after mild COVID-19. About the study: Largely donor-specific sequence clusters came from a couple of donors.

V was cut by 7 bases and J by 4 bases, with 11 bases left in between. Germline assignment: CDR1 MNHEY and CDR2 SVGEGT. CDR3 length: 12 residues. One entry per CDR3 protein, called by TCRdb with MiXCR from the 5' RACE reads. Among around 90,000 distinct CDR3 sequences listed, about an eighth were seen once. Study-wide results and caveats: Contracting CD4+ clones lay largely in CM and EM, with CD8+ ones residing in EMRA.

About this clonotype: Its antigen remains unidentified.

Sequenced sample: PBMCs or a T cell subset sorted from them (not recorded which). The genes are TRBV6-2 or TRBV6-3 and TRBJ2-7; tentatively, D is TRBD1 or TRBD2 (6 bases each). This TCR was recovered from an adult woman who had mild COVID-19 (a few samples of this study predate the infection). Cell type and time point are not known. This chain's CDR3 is CASIGGEYEQYF. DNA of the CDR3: TGTGCCAGCATCGGGGGCGAATACGAGCAGTACTTC.